These 32 T cell receptor beta chains share one sample of origin, sequenced in a study of shared clonotypes between healthy human individuals. Only CD45RO-negative cells positively selected for CCR7 counted as naive CD8 cells, so terminally differentiated effector memory CD45RA+ cells were excluded. Only in-frame clones appear in the TCRdb table, and some are missing; sequencing was by immunoSEQ multiplex PCR. The sample includes around 2,000,000 clones, roughly 91% of them seen just once. Sequenced sample: naive CD8+ T cells from PBMCs. These TCRs come from a man aged 18 to 30 in good health. Some clones in this sample may be carry-over from other donors' samples.

The chain has TRBV10-3 and TRBJ2-2; D ambiguous. CDR3 length: 14 amino acids. Between the trimmed V and J ends, which lost 10 bases and 6 bases, there was a span of 18 bases. Germline assignment: CDR1 ENHRY and CDR2 SYGVKD. The CDR3 protein is CASKDGFDPGELFF. CDR3 DNA: TGTGCCAGCAAGGATGGATTTGACCCCGGGGAGCTGTTTTTT.

The chain combines TRBV4-1 with TRBJ2-1, with 13 bases matching TRBD2. With 3 bases clipped from V and 7 bases from J, the junction kept 3 bases outside the gene matches. CDR1 is MGHRA, CDR2 YSYEKL, per germline. The length of the CDR3 is 15 residues. CDR3 amino acids: CASSHGLAGENEQFF. DNA for the CDR3: TGCGCCAGCAGCCACGGACTAGCGGGAGAGAATGAGCAGTTCTTC.

The V and J genes are TRBV28 and TRBJ2-1; 8 nucleotides line up with TRBD1. The CDR3 consists of 14 residues. V lost 5 bases and J lost 8; bases outside the gene matches: 8. CDR1 and CDR2 from the germline V gene are MDHEN and SYDVKM. The CDR3 here is CASSMTGDGDEQFF. The DNA of the CDR3 is TGTGCCAGCAGTATGACAGGGGATGGAGATGAGCAGTTCTTC.

This clone was observed a single time. The chain combines TRBV19 with TRBJ2-1; D perhaps matches TRBD2 (5 bases). V lost 3 bases, J lost 9 bases, and 12 bases lay in between. Germline values: CDR1 LNHDA, CDR2 SQIVND (reference sequence). This CDR3 contains 13 residues. The CDR3: CASSIGLGLEQFF. The CDR3 bases are TGTGCCAGTAGTATTGGCCTTGGACTTGAGCAGTTCTTC. Full variable domain (outside the CDR3, taken from reference TRBV19 and TRBJ2-1): DGGITQSPKYLFRKEGQNVTLSCEQNLNHDAMYWYRQDPGQGLRLIYYSQIVNDFQKGDIAEGYSVSREKKESFPLTVTSAQKNPTAFYLCASSIGLGLEQFFGPGTRLTVL.

The chain joins TRBV6-5 to TRBJ2-7; D remains unclear. CDR1 and CDR2 (germline): MNHEY, SVGAGI. The V end was cut by 4 bases, the J end by 5 bases, with 18 bases between. The CDR3 contains 15 residues. The chain's CDR3 is CASSSYKSQVHEQYF. The CDR3 DNA reads TGTGCCAGCAGTTCCTACAAGTCCCAGGTCCACGAGCAGTACTTC.

The rearrangement joins TRBV6-5 to TRBJ2-7; D is unresolved. CDR1 MNHEY and CDR2 SVGAGI come from the germline V gene. The CDR3 length is 14 residues. Deletions cut 0 bases from V and 3 bases from J, with 9 bases between. In nucleotides, the CDR3 is TGTGCCAGCAGTTACTCGGACGGAGTCTACGAGCAGTACTTC. It codes for CASSYSDGVYEQYF.

This sequence joins TRBV6-1 and TRBJ2-1, with D tentatively TRBD2 (5 bases). The germline V and J ends were trimmed by 6 bases and 3 bases, with 18 bases remaining between them. This CDR3 has 16 amino acids. The germline V gene has CDR1 MNHNS and CDR2 SASEGT. CDR3 region: CASSESGPSVYNEQFF. The CDR3 bases are TGTGCCAGCAGCGAAAGCGGTCCTTCCGTCTACAATGAGCAGTTCTTC.

The chain uses TRBV27 and TRBJ1-2; 9 bases line up with TRBD1. Germline V gene lookup returns CDR1 MNHEY and CDR2 SMNVEV (reference sequence). V trimming: 5 bases; J trimming: 8 bases; junction bases outside the gene matches: 6. The CDR3 runs to 13 residues. This chain's CDR3 is CASSPQGAGGYTF. DNA of the CDR3: TGTGCCAGCAGTCCACAGGGGGCTGGAGGCTACACCTTC.

CDR3 DNA sequence: TGTGCCAGCAGCTGGGACAGGGAGCAGTACTTC. Translation: CASSWDREQYF. The chain couples TRBV7-9 to TRBJ2-7, with 8 bases that match TRBD1. The CDR3 runs to 11 residues. Germline lookup yields CDR1 SEHNR and CDR2 FQNEAQ (reference sequence). The V gene end was trimmed by 4 bases and the J gene end by 7 bases; junction bases not matched to a gene: 0.

The CDR3 spells CASSPLGDNEQFF. The CDR3 coding sequence is TGTGCCAGCAGCCCCCTAGGGGACAATGAGCAGTTCTTC. J is TRBJ2-1 and V is TRBV13; weak D call: TRBD1 (5 bases). The CDR3 runs to 13 residues. Trimming pared 5 bases from V and 5 bases from J, leaving 10 bases between. CDR1 is PRHDT and CDR2 is FYEKMQ in the germline V gene (reference sequence). Filled out from reference TRBV13 and TRBJ2-1, the complete variable domain reads AAGVIQSPRHLIKEKRETATLKCYPIPRHDTVYWYQQGPGQDPQFLISFYEKMQSDKGSIPDRFSAQQFSDYHSELNMSSLELGDSALYFCASSPLGDNEQFFGPGTRLTVL.

The CDR3 loop reads CASSVDQSRSSGNTIYF. DNA of the CDR3: TGTGCCAGCAGCGTAGATCAGAGTCGTAGCTCTGGAAACACCATATATTTT. The chain carries TRBV9 and TRBJ1-3; D is ambiguous. The CDR3 runs 17 residues. Germline V gene data show CDR1 as SGDLS and CDR2 as YYNGEE. Trimming removed 0 bases at V and 0 bases at J, with 13 bases between. Combining the CDR3 with reference TRBV9 and TRBJ1-3 gives the whole variable domain DSGVTQTPKHLITATGQRVTLRCSPRSGDLSVYWYQQSLDQGLQFLIQYYNGEERAKGNILERFSAQQFPDLHSELNLSSLELGDSALYFCASSVDQSRSSGNTIYFGEGSWLTVV.

V gene TRBV5-1 combines with J gene TRBJ2-7; D may be TRBD2 (6 bases). With 2 bases removed from V and 2 bases from J, the gap between germline ends came to 23 bases. The CDR3 extends over 18 amino acids. Germline loops: CDR1 SGHRS, CDR2 YFSETQ. CDR3 residues: CASSFGQRAPRGAYEQYF. CDR3 DNA: TGCGCCAGCAGCTTTGGCCAGCGGGCCCCTCGAGGGGCCTACGAGCAGTACTTC.

Comments on this clone: This sample includes further DNA sequences coding for the same CDR3. The rearrangement links TRBV7-9 to TRBJ1-5; 11 nucleotides match TRBD1. Per the germline V gene, CDR1 is SEHNR and CDR2 is FQNEAQ (reference sequence). Losses at the gene ends were 6 bases for V and 5 bases for J; bases not matched to a gene: 6. This CDR3 spans 15 amino acids. The CDR3 bases are TGTGCCAGCAGTTTCGGGACAGGGGGGGATCAGCCCCAGCATTTT. It translates to CASSFGTGGDQPQHF. The variable domain in full, with the rest retrieved from reference TRBV7-9 and TRBJ1-5, is DTGVSQNPRHKITKRGQNVTFRCDPISEHNRLYWYRQTLGQGPEFLTYFQNEAQLEKSRLLSDRFSAERPKGSFSTLEIQRTEQGDSAMYLCASSFGTGGDQPQHFGDGTRLSIL.

A note on this clone: Other DNA sequences within the sample encode an identical CDR3. The chain joins TRBV19 to TRBJ1-1; maybe TRBD1 (5 bases). The V gene's germline CDR1 is LNHDA and CDR2 SQIVND (reference sequence). CDR3 length equals 12 residues. Trimming stripped 6 bases from V and 1 base from J, with 6 bases between. CDR3 sequence (DNA): TGTGCCAGTAGGGGGCCGAACACTGAAGCTTTCTTT. It specifies CASRGPNTEAFF. The complete variable domain, with remaining parts taken from reference TRBV19 and TRBJ1-1, reads DGGITQSPKYLFRKEGQNVTLSCEQNLNHDAMYWYRQDPGQGLRLIYYSQIVNDFQKGDIAEGYSVSREKKESFPLTVTSAQKNPTAFYLCASRGPNTEAFFGQGTRLTVV.

The V and J genes are TRBV29-1 and TRBJ2-7, with TRBD1 matching 7 bases. Germline trimming cut 6 bases from V and 3 bases from J; bases unmatched to any gene: 8. The germline V gene has CDR1 SQVTM and CDR2 ANQGSEA. This CDR3 spans 13 amino acids. The CDR3 loop reads CSVGSGQSYEQYF. The CDR3 coding sequence is TGCAGCGTGGGATCGGGACAGAGCTACGAGCAGTACTTC.

The V and J genes are TRBV5-3 and TRBJ2-7; D unresolved. TRBV5-3 is an open reading frame whose function is uncertain. The CDR3 totals 16 residues. The germline V and J ends were trimmed by 2 bases and 2 bases, with 17 bases remaining between them. This CDR3 reads CARSLGPRRLPYEQYF. The CDR3 coding sequence is TGTGCCAGAAGCTTAGGCCCCCGCAGGCTTCCCTACGAGCAGTACTTC.

The CDR3 region has the DNA TGCGCCAGCAGCCAAGAAGGGACGGGAACCATTTCTGGCTACACCTTC. Encoded protein: CASSQEGTGTISGYTF. The V call is TRBV4-1, the J call TRBJ1-2, with a weak D call TRBD1 (5 bases). Germline CDR1 MGHRA, CDR2 YSYEKL. V was pared by 0 bases and J by 7 bases, with 18 bases between. This CDR3 has 16 residues.

The CDR3 sequence: CASSAVGTEGTYEQYF. CDR3 bases: TGTGCCAGCAGTGCCGTCGGGACTGAGGGGACCTACGAGCAGTACTTC. The chain combines TRBV6-1 with TRBJ2-7; D is perhaps TRBD2 (6 bases). Per germline, CDR1 MNHNS and CDR2 SASEGT. Trimming took off 4 bases at V and 2 bases at J, with 18 bases between the two ends. The CDR3 contains 16 residues.

The chain employs TRBV28 and TRBJ1-5; maybe TRBD1 (6 bases). V was clipped by 6 bases and J by 5 bases, with 11 bases between them. The CDR3 sequence is 13 residues long. Germline V gene data show CDR1 as MDHEN and CDR2 as SYDVKM. CDR3 sequence: CASRFTGYQPQHF. The CDR3 DNA reads TGTGCCAGCAGATTTACAGGGTATCAGCCCCAGCATTTT. The whole variable domain, remainder taken from reference TRBV28 and TRBJ1-5, is DVKVTQSSRYLVKRTGEKVFLECVQDMDHENMFWYRQDPGLGLRLIYFSYDVKMKEKGDIPEGYSVSREKKERFSLILESASTNQTSMYLCASRFTGYQPQHFGDGTRLSIL.

V is TRBV18 and J is TRBJ2-2; 8 nucleotides align to TRBD2. This CDR3 is 21 amino acids long. The V and J ends lost 0 bases and 0 bases, in that order; junction bases with no gene match: 15. Germline V gene sequence: CDR1 KGHSH, CDR2 LQKENI. CDR3 nucleotides: TGTGCCAGCTCACCACCGAAGGGGTTGGTCGAGCGGGGGCCGAACACCGGGGAGCTGTTTTTT. This encodes CASSPPKGLVERGPNTGELFF.

V is TRBV27 and J is TRBJ2-1; D gene unclear. The CDR3 totals 13 residues. Trimming shortened V by 5 bases and J by 7 bases, and 12 bases separated the two germline ends. Germline CDR1 MNHEY, CDR2 SMNVEV (reference sequence). The CDR3 loop reads CASSLRTGNEQFF. In nucleotides, the CDR3 is TGTGCCAGCAGTCTCCGGACGGGTAATGAGCAGTTCTTC.

V usage is TRBV29-1 and J usage is TRBJ2-1, with 7 bases fitting TRBD1. The CDR3 sequence is 13 residues long. Germline-derived CDR1 and CDR2 are SQVTM and ANQGSEA. The V and J ends lost 4 bases and 4 bases, in that order; junction bases with no gene match: 4. The CDR3, as DNA: TGCAGCGTTGCTGGACAGGTATACAATGAGCAGTTCTTC. The encoded protein is CSVAGQVYNEQFF.

This clone was observed a single time. The chain carries TRBV27 and TRBJ1-1, with D unclear. The CDR3 has 15 amino acids. Trimming pared 4 bases from V and 0 bases from J, leaving 12 bases between. Germline V gene lookup returns CDR1 MNHEY and CDR2 SMNVEV (reference sequence). The CDR3 protein is CASSWGSSMNTEAFF. The DNA for the CDR3 is TGTGCCAGCAGTTGGGGTAGCTCCATGAACACTGAAGCTTTCTTT.

The rearrangement joins TRBV27 to TRBJ2-7; TRBD1 might be the D (6 bases). CDR3 length: 16 residues. The V gene's germline CDR1 is MNHEY and CDR2 SMNVEV (reference sequence). V was clipped by 1 base and J by 2 bases, with 15 bases between them. The CDR3: CASSLLLGGSTYEQYF. In nucleotides, the CDR3 is TGTGCCAGCAGTTTATTATTAGGGGGTTCGACCTACGAGCAGTACTTC.

The chain has TRBV6-1 and TRBJ2-7, with a possible D match to TRBD1 (5 bases). Trimming took off 5 bases at V and 0 bases at J, with 11 bases between the two ends. Germline assignment: CDR1 MNHNS and CDR2 SASEGT. The CDR3 length is 14 residues. The CDR3 DNA sequence: TGTGCCAGCAGTCTCTGGACAAACTCCTACGAGCAGTACTTC. It codes for CASSLWTNSYEQYF.

The rearrangement uses TRBV5-4 and TRBJ2-7, with TRBD2 matching 8 bases. The CDR3 covers 15 residues. The J segment lost 4 bases and the V segment lost 0 bases, leaving 6 bases of the junction unmatched. The V gene's germline CDR1 is SGHNT and CDR2 YYREEE (reference sequence). The CDR3: CASSLGREEVYEQYF. DNA for the CDR3: TGTGCCAGCAGCTTGGGGCGGGAGGAGGTTTACGAGCAGTACTTC.

This rearrangement joins TRBV4-3 to TRBJ2-7; 8 nucleotides agree with TRBD1. The trim removed 3 bases at V and 5 bases at J, leaving 6 bases unmatched. Germline values: CDR1 LGHNA, CDR2 YSLEER. CDR3 length equals 14 residues. Here the CDR3 reads CASSQRTGRNEQYF. The CDR3 DNA sequence: TGCGCCAGCAGCCAGAGGACAGGGAGGAACGAGCAGTACTTC.

CDR3 sequence reads: CASSTNRELGYGYTF. CDR3 coding DNA: TGTGCCAGCAGTACAAACAGGGAGCTCGGCTATGGCTACACCTTC. The V call is TRBV28, the J call TRBJ1-2; possible D gene TRBD1, 6 bases. Between the trimmed V and J ends, which lost 5 bases and 4 bases, there was a span of 17 bases. This CDR3 is 15 amino acids long. CDR1 and CDR2 from the germline V gene are MDHEN and SYDVKM.

The gene calls are TRBV7-9 and TRBJ2-1, with 7 bases aligning to TRBD1. The ends lost 1 base at V and 4 bases at J; junction bases unmatched: 7. The CDR3 sequence is 16 residues long. Germline CDR1 is SEHNR and CDR2 is FQNEAQ (reference sequence). CDR3 DNA sequence: TGTGCCAGCAGCTTAGAAAGGACAGGCCTGTACAATGAGCAGTTCTTC. It translates to CASSLERTGLYNEQFF. The whole variable domain, filled in from reference TRBV7-9 and TRBJ2-1, reads DTGVSQNPRHKITKRGQNVTFRCDPISEHNRLYWYRQTLGQGPEFLTYFQNEAQLEKSRLLSDRFSAERPKGSFSTLEIQRTEQGDSAMYLCASSLERTGLYNEQFFGPGTRLTVL.

This rearrangement joins TRBV27 to TRBJ1-1, with unresolved D. The CDR3 runs to 14 residues. V was shortened by 5 bases and J by 5 bases, with 15 bases between the two germline ends. From germline, CDR1 is MNHEY and CDR2 SMNVEV (reference sequence). The CDR3 region is CASSLGVLGTEAFF. In DNA, the CDR3 is TGTGCCAGCAGTCTCGGGGTGTTAGGGACTGAAGCTTTCTTT.

The V call is TRBV29-1, the J call TRBJ2-7; 12 positions match TRBD1. In germline, CDR1 is SQVTM, CDR2 ANQGSEA. V trimming: 2 bases; J trimming: 4 bases; junction bases outside the gene matches: 12. This CDR3 spans 17 amino acids. DNA of the CDR3: TGCAGCGTTGAACTCGGCTCCGGGACAGGGGGCAAGTACGAGCAGTACTTC. Its protein is CSVELGSGTGGKYEQYF.

The chain couples TRBV7-9 to TRBJ1-2; the D gene is possibly TRBD1 (5 bases). V lost 0 bases and J 8 bases, leaving 10 bases between the germline ends. This CDR3 region has 13 residues. Germline V gene sequence: CDR1 SEHNR, CDR2 FQNEAQ (reference sequence). CDR3: CASSLARGGGYTF. CDR3 bases: TGTGCCAGCAGCTTAGCGCGCGGGGGAGGCTACACCTTC.